This T cell receptor (beta chain) was found in a study of neoadjuvant nivolumab and ipilimumab in lung cancer. Study-level findings and limits: Only two of four nivolumab-treated tumors gained richness and clonality by surgery.

This clone was counted only a few times. The antigen is not known. Data came from immunoSEQ multiplex PCR; TCRdb stores just in-frame clones and leaves some out. The data hold fewer than 30,000 clones, with about 80% observed a single time. J gave up 6 bases and V 0 bases, and 11 bases lay outside the gene matches. The V gene's germline CDR1 is SGHRS and CDR2 YFSETQ. The CDR3 contains 17 residues. This material consisted of tumor tissue, taken after neoadjuvant nivolumab, alone or with ipilimumab, at or shortly before surgery. The TCR was taken from an adult with non-small cell lung cancer. This chain joins TRBV5-1 and TRBJ2-2, with 7 bases fitting TRBD1. CDR3 bases: TGCGCCAGCAGCTTGGAGCTGTTCGGAACAGGGGCCGGGGAGCTGTTTTTT. Its protein product is CASSLELFGTGAGELFF.